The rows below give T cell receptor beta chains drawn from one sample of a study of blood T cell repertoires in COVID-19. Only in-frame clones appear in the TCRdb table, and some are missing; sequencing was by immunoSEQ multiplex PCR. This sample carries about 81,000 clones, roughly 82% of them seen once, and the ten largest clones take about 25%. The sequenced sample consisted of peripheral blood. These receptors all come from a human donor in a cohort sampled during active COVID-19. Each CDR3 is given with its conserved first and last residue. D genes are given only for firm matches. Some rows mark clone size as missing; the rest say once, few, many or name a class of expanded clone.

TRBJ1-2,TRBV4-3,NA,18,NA,CASSQEVEVGGAAYGYTF,TGCGCCAGCAGCCAAGAAGTGGAGGTGGGGGGGGCGGCTTATGGCTACACCTTC
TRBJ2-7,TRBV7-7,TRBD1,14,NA,CASSLGTAFYEQYF,TGTGCCAGCAGCTTGGGGACAGCCTTCTACGAGCAGTACTTC
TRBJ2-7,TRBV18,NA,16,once,CASSPSQPGHPYEQYF,TGTGCCAGCTCACCTTCCCAACCGGGACACCCCTACGAGCAGTACTTC
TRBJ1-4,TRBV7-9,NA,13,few,CASSPNNVEKLFF,TGTGCCAGCAGCCCGAACAACGTCGAAAAACTGTTTTTT
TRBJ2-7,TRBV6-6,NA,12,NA,CASSSPRDEQYF,TGTGCCAGCAGCTCCCCTCGGGACGAGCAGTACTTC
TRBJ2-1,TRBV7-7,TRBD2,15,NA,CASSRGRGGDNEQFF,TGTGCCAGCAGCAGAGGGAGGGGAGGGGACAATGAGCAGTTCTTC
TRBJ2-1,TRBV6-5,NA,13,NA,CASRGTGSNEQFF,TGTGCCAGCAGGGGAACAGGTAGCAATGAGCAGTTCTTC
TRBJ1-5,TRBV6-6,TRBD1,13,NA,CASSDRGNQPQHF,TGTGCCAGCAGTGACAGGGGGAATCAGCCCCAGCATTTT
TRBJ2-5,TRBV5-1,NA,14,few,CASSPSGQQETQYF,TGCGCCAGCAGCCCGTCGGGACAACAAGAGACCCAGTACTTC
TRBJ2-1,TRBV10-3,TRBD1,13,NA,CAIKGQGVNEQFF,TGTGCCATCAAGGGACAGGGGGTCAATGAGCAGTTCTTC
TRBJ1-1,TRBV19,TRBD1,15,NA,CASSPTGFGNTEAFF,TGTGCCAGTAGTCCGACAGGGTTTGGCAACACTGAAGCTTTCTTT
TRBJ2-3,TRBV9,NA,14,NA,CASSPSPSTDTQYF,TGTGCCAGCAGCCCGTCCCCTAGCACAGATACGCAGTATTTT
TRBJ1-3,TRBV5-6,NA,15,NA,CASSLGPDSGNTIYF,TGTGCCAGCAGCTTGGGGCCAGATTCTGGAAACACCATATATTTT
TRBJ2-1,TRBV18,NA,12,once,CASSPPGRERLF,TGTGCCAGCTCACCACCGGGCCGGGAACGACTCTTC
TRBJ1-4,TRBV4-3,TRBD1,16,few,CASSQIIGSGGEKLFF,TGCGCCAGCAGCCAGATTATTGGGTCAGGGGGCGAAAAACTGTTTTTT
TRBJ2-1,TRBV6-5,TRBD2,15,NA,CASSAGGSSYNEQFF,TGTGCCAGCAGCGCCGGGGGGAGCTCCTACAATGAGCAGTTCTTC
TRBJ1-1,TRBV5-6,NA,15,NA,CASSRGTRGNTEAFF,TGTGCCAGCAGCAGGGGGACGAGGGGGAACACTGAAGCTTTCTTT
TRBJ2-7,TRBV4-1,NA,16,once,CASSQLRGSHSYEQYF,TGCGCCAGCAGCCAATTACGGGGGAGTCACTCCTACGAGCAGTACTTC
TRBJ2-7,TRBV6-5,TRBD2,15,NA,CASSYGGEGSYEQYF,TGTGCCAGCAGTTACGGAGGGGAGGGCTCCTACGAGCAGTACTTC
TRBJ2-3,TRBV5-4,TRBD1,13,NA,CASSPQGADTQYF,TGTGCCAGCAGCCCCCAGGGGGCCGATACGCAGTATTTT
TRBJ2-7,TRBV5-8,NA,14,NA,CASSREGQSYEQYF,TGTGCCAGCTCTCGGGAGGGACAGTCCTACGAGCAGTACTTC
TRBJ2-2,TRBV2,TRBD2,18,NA,CASSEESGGAVFTGELFF,TGTGCCAGCAGTGAAGAGAGCGGGGGGGCCGTATTTACCGGGGAGCTGTTTTTT
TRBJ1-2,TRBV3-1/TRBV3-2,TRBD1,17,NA,CASSSTGATGEVYGYTF,TGTGCCAGCAGCTCAACCGGGGCGACAGGGGAGGTCTATGGCTACACCTTC
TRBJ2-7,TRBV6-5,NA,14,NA,CASSTRTGTYEQYF,TGTGCCAGCAGTACCCGGACGGGGACCTACGAGCAGTACTTC
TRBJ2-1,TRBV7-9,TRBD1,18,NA,CASSSLPYRNRGYNEQFF,TGTGCCAGCAGCTCTCTCCCCTATCGGAACAGGGGCTACAATGAGCAGTTCTTC
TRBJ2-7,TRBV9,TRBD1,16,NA,CASSVAAAGGTYEQYF,TGTGCCAGCAGCGTAGCCGCGGCAGGGGGTACCTACGAGCAGTACTTC
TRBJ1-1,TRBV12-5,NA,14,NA,CASGFAREGTEAFF,TGTGCTAGTGGTTTCGCCAGGGAAGGAACTGAAGCTTTCTTT
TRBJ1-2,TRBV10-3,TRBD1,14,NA,CAISQTGLSYGYTF,TGTGCCATCAGCCAGACAGGGCTGTCCTATGGCTACACCTTC
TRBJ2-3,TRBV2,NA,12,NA,CASSETGSTQYF,TGTGCCAGCAGTGAAACAGGGTCTACGCAGTATTTT
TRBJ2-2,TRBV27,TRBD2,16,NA,CASSFHGGGNTGELFF,TGTGCCAGCAGTTTTCACGGGGGGGGTAACACCGGGGAGCTGTTTTTT
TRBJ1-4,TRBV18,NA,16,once,CASSQNTVAANEKLFF,TGTGCCAGCTCACAAAACACGGTTGCGGCTAATGAAAAACTGTTTTTT
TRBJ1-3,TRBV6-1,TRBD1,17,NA,CASSDLSPGTGGNTIYF,TGTGCCAGCAGTGATTTATCCCCCGGGACAGGCGGAAACACCATATATTTT
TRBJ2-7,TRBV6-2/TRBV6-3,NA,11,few,CASSYIREQYF,TGTGCCAGCAGTTATATCAGAGAGCAGTACTTC
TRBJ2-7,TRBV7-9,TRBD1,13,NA,CASSSGGTYEQYF,TGTGCCAGCAGCTCAGGGGGAACCTACGAGCAGTACTTC
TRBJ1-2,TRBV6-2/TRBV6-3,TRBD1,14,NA,CASSRTGENYGYTF,TGTGCCAGCAGCCGGACAGGGGAGAACTATGGCTACACCTTC
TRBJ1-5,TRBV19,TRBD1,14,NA,CASSGTGGYQPQHF,TGTGCCAGTAGTGGGACAGGGGGCTATCAGCCCCAGCATTTT
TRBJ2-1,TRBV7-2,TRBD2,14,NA,CASSLAGGAHEQFF,TGTGCCAGCAGTCTAGCGGGGGGCGCCCATGAGCAGTTCTTC
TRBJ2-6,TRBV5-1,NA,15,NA,CASSLEQPGANVLTF,TGCGCCAGCAGCTTGGAACAGCCCGGGGCCAACGTCCTGACTTTC
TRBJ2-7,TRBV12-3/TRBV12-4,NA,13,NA,CASSTASSYEQYF,TGTGCCAGCAGTACAGCCAGCTCCTACGAGCAGTACTTC
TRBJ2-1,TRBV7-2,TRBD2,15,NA,CASSLMGTTTNEQFF,TGTGCCAGCAGCTTAATGGGGACTACCACCAATGAGCAGTTCTTC
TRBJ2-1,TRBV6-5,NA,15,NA,CASSYKTGGPNEQFF,TGTGCCAGCAGTTACAAGACGGGGGGCCCCAATGAGCAGTTCTTC
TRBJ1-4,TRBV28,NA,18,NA,CASSSPREGYTTNEKLFF,TGTGCCAGCAGTTCCCCGAGAGAGGGCTACACAACTAATGAAAAACTGTTTTTT
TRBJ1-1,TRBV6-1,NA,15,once,CASSELRGRGTEAFF,TGTGCCAGCAGTGAATTACGTGGTAGAGGGACTGAAGCTTTCTTT
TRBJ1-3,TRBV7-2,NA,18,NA,CASSSNPIGQTSGNTIYF,TGTGCCAGCAGTTCGAATCCCATAGGACAGACCTCTGGAAACACCATATATTTT
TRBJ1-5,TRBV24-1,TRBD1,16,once,CATSDGQGSYSQPQHF,TGTGCCACCAGTGATGGACAGGGAAGTTATAGTCAGCCCCAGCATTTT
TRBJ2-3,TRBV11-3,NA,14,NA,CASSLGSSADTQYF,TGTGCCAGCAGCTTAGGTAGCTCGGCAGATACGCAGTATTTT
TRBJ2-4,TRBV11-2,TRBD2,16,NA,CASSLGLAGLKNIQYF,TGTGCCAGCAGCTTAGGCCTAGCGGGGCTCAAAAACATTCAGTACTTC
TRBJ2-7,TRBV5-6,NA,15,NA,CASSVPNESPYEQYF,TGTGCCAGCAGCGTACCAAATGAAAGCCCCTACGAGCAGTACTTC
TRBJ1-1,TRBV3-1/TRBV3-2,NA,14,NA,CASSQVGGNTEAFF,TGTGCCAGCAGCCAAGTGGGGGGGAACACTGAAGCTTTCTTT
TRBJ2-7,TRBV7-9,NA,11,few,CASSLSDRQYF,TGTGCCAGCAGCTTAAGTGACAGGCAGTACTTC
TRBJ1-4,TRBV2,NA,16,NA,CASSLQHIATNEKLFF,TGTGCCAGCAGTCTTCAACACATCGCAACTAATGAAAAACTGTTTTTT
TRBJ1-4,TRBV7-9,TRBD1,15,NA,CASNYVTGTDEKLFF,TGTGCCAGCAATTACGTGACAGGGACCGATGAAAAACTGTTTTTT
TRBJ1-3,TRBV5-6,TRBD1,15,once,CASSYGGQGGNTIYF,TGTGCCAGCAGCTACGGGGGACAGGGGGGAAACACCATATATTTT
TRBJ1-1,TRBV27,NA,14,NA,CASSHELGNTEAFF,TGTGCCAGCAGTCACGAACTTGGGAACACTGAAGCTTTCTTT
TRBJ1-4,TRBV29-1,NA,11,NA,CSVFRDEKLFF,TGCAGCGTTTTCCGGGATGAAAAACTGTTTTTT
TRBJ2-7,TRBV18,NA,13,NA,CASSPSGSYEQYF,TGTGCCAGCTCACCCTCCGGGTCCTACGAGCAGTACTTC
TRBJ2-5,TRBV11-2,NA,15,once,CASSLRDAGIETQYF,TGTGCCAGCAGCCTCCGAGATGCTGGTATTGAGACCCAGTACTTC
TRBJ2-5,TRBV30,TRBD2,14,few,CAWSVLRGGETQYF,TGTGCCTGGAGTGTATTGCGGGGGGGTGAGACCCAGTACTTC